The 19 T cell receptor beta chains below come from one sample, sequenced in a study of shared clonotypes between healthy human individuals. Libraries were prepared by immunoSEQ multiplex PCR; TCRdb keeps only in-frame clonotypes and omits some of them. The data show around 2,000,000 clones, with just under 95% seen just once and 1% to 1.3% held by the top ten. It was CD45RO-negative cells, positively selected for CCR7, that made up naive CD8 cells, with terminally differentiated effector memory CD45RA+ cells excluded. Material: naive CD8+ T cells sorted from blood. Receptors originate from a young man in good health.

The chain has TRBV4-1 and TRBJ2-5, with 7 bases matching TRBD1. The CDR3 length is 15 residues. V lost 6 bases, J lost 1 base, and 8 bases stayed unmatched. Per germline, CDR1 MGHRA and CDR2 YSYEKL. The CDR3: CASRDARDSQETQYF. The CDR3 bases are TGCGCCAGCAGAGACGCTCGGGACAGCCAAGAGACCCAGTACTTC.

V is TRBV4-1 and J is TRBJ2-7, with no clear D. V lost 0 bases, J lost 4 bases, and 13 bases lay in between. This CDR3 spans 15 amino acids. Germline assignment: CDR1 MGHRA and CDR2 YSYEKL. CDR3 DNA sequence: TGCGCCAGCAGCCAAGAAGGGCTCCAGTCATACGAGCAGTACTTC. Its protein is CASSQEGLQSYEQYF.

The chain is built from TRBV5-6 and TRBJ2-7, with TRBD2 matching over 9 bases. The trim removed 4 bases at V and 5 bases at J, leaving 13 bases unmatched. Germline V CDR1 and CDR2: SGHDT, YYEEEE. The CDR3 loop spans 16 amino acids. For the CDR3, the DNA is TGTGCCAGCAGCCTGGTGGGTAGCGGGAGTATCGACGAGCAGTACTTC. Translation gives CASSLVGSGSIDEQYF.

The genes are TRBV30 and TRBJ1-3; unclear D gene. Looked up from germline, CDR1 is GTSNPN and CDR2 is SVGIG (reference sequence). V was trimmed by 2 bases and J by 0 bases, leaving 11 bases between them. The CDR3 is 15 residues long. The CDR3 protein is CAWSLDGLSGNTIYF. DNA for the CDR3: TGTGCCTGGAGTCTGGACGGCCTCTCTGGAAACACCATATATTTT.

CDR3 DNA: TGCAGCGTTGAAGACTCGGGGGCTGCCTATGGCTACACCTTC. Translated, it gives CSVEDSGAAYGYTF. The J gene is TRBJ1-2, the V gene TRBV29-1; possibly TRBD1 for D (6 bases). Trimming cost V 0 bases and J 4 bases, with 12 bases left between them. This CDR3 is built from 14 residues. The germline V gene has CDR1 SQVTM and CDR2 ANQGSEA.

J is TRBJ2-3 and V is TRBV2; 9 bases match TRBD2. Germline loops: CDR1 SNHLY, CDR2 FYNNEI. This CDR3 is built from 14 residues. Trimming removed 2 bases from V and 4 bases from J; junction bases left unmatched: 1. The CDR3, as DNA: TGTGCCAGCAGTGAACAGCGGGGGGCAGATACGCAGTATTTT. Translation gives CASSEQRGADTQYF. The full variable domain, completed using reference TRBV2 and TRBJ2-3, is EPEVTQTPSHQVTQMGQEVILRCVPISNHLYFYWYRQILGQKVEFLVSFYNNEISEKSEIFDDQFSVERPDGSNFTLKIRSTKLEDSAMYFCASSEQRGADTQYFGPGTRLTVL.

The rearrangement uses TRBV19 and TRBJ1-1; D is undetermined. V lost 0 bases and J 0 bases, leaving 11 bases between the germline ends. The CDR3 consists of 16 residues. Germline CDR1 and CDR2: LNHDA and SQIVND (reference sequence). The chain's CDR3 is CASSIEGFDMNTEAFF. The CDR3 DNA is TGTGCCAGTAGTATAGAGGGGTTCGACATGAACACTGAAGCTTTCTTT.

This chain joins TRBV9 and TRBJ2-1; maybe TRBD1 (6 bases). The germline CDR1 and CDR2 sequences are SGDLS and YYNGEE. V shed 4 bases and J shed 2 bases, with 19 bases lying between them. The CDR3 covers 17 residues. Here the CDR3 reads CASSHPRKGETYNEQFF. CDR3 nucleotides: TGTGCCAGCAGCCATCCCAGAAAGGGGGAAACCTACAATGAGCAGTTCTTC.

Points on this clone: A read error is likely, as this CDR3 ends without the conserved phenylalanine or tryptophan. J is TRBJ1-1 and V is TRBV28; D remains ambiguous. Germline V CDR1 and CDR2: MDHEN, SYDVKM. The CDR3 is 15 amino acids. V gave up 7 bases and J gave up 0 bases, with 15 bases separating them. The CDR3 here is CASTVTGVMNTEAFS. In DNA, the CDR3 is TGTGCCAGCACGGTAACTGGGGTTATGAACACTGAAGCTTTCTCT.

The J gene is TRBJ1-4, the V gene TRBV27; the D gene is possibly TRBD1 (6 bases). This CDR3 is built from 15 residues. The V gene's germline CDR1 is MNHEY and CDR2 SMNVEV (reference sequence). V lost 2 bases and J lost 7, with 14 bases in between. The CDR3 nucleotides read TGTGCCAGCAGTTTAGGGACACTCGCCGGTGAAAAACTGTTTTTT. It is translated as CASSLGTLAGEKLFF.

V usage is TRBV6-1 and J usage is TRBJ2-5, with D possibly matching TRBD2 (5 bases). With 3 bases removed from V and 5 bases from J, the gap between germline ends came to 10 bases. The CDR3 spans 13 residues. Per germline, CDR1 MNHNS and CDR2 SASEGT. Here the CDR3 DNA reads TGTGCCAGCAGTGATTCGAGGGAGGAGACCCAGTACTTC. It codes for CASSDSREETQYF.

The chain joins TRBV4-3 to TRBJ2-1; 9 nucleotides align to TRBD2. The J segment lost 7 bases and the V segment lost 0 bases, leaving 7 bases of the junction unmatched. The CDR3 contains 16 residues. The germline CDR1 and CDR2 sequences are LGHNA and YSLEER. In DNA form, the CDR3 reads TGCGCCAGCAGCCAAGACTTTAGCGGGAGCAATAATGAGCAGTTCTTC. Protein: CASSQDFSGSNNEQFF.

The chain has TRBV9 and TRBJ2-7; 8 nucleotides match TRBD2. V shed 3 bases, J shed 3 bases, and the junction held 5 bases outside the gene matches. In germline, CDR1 is SGDLS, CDR2 YYNGEE. The length of the CDR3 is 14 residues. For the CDR3, the DNA is TGTGCCAGCAGCGACACTAGCGGAGGCTACGAGCAGTACTTC. It translates to CASSDTSGGYEQYF. Combining the CDR3 with reference TRBV9 and TRBJ2-7 gives the whole variable domain DSGVTQTPKHLITATGQRVTLRCSPRSGDLSVYWYQQSLDQGLQFLIQYYNGEERAKGNILERFSAQQFPDLHSELNLSSLELGDSALYFCASSDTSGGYEQYFGPGTRLTVT.

V is TRBV9 and J is TRBJ2-7; D is unclear. CDR1 is SGDLS and CDR2 is YYNGEE in the germline V gene. Trimming stripped 0 bases from V and 7 bases from J, with 11 bases between. The CDR3 covers 13 residues. CDR3 protein: CASSVGDGWEQYF. CDR3 sequence (DNA): TGTGCCAGCAGCGTAGGCGATGGGTGGGAGCAGTACTTC. The full variable domain, rest sourced from reference TRBV9 and TRBJ2-7, is DSGVTQTPKHLITATGQRVTLRCSPRSGDLSVYWYQQSLDQGLQFLIQYYNGEERAKGNILERFSAQQFPDLHSELNLSSLELGDSALYFCASSVGDGWEQYFGPGTRLTVT.

The chain combines TRBV7-8 with TRBJ2-3; TRBD2 agrees at 11 bases. Germline V gene lookup returns CDR1 SGHVS and CDR2 FQNEAQ. V dropped 1 base and J dropped 0; count of bases not matched to a gene: 6. The CDR3 covers 18 residues. Written as DNA, the CDR3 is TGTGCCAGCAGCTTAGGCCTAGCGGGGGGTTCTAGCACAGATACGCAGTATTTT. Protein product: CASSLGLAGGSSTDTQYF. The full variable domain, in which reference TRBV7-8 and TRBJ2-3 provide the parts outside the CDR3, is GAGVSQSPRYKVAKRGQDVALRCDPISGHVSLFWYQQALGQGPEFLTYFQNEAQLDKSGLPSDRFFAERPEGSVSTLKIQRTQQEDSAVYLCASSLGLAGGSSTDTQYFGPGTRLTVL.

This chain uses TRBV6-1 with TRBJ2-7; 8 nucleotides agree with TRBD2. CDR1 MNHNS and CDR2 SASEGT come from the germline V gene. The CDR3 contains 14 residues. V lost 7 bases to trimming and J lost 4 bases; unmatched junction nucleotides: 9. The DNA for the CDR3 is TGTGCCAGCACCCCCGACGGGGGGGCATACGAGCAGTACTTC. Translated, it gives CASTPDGGAYEQYF.

This clone showed up just once. The chain links TRBV6-4 to TRBJ1-1, with unresolved D. V dropped 4 bases and J dropped 4 bases, with 16 bases sitting between them. The germline CDR1 and CDR2 sequences are MRHNA and SNTAGT. The CDR3 consists of 15 residues. CDR3 sequence: CASSGVGEASTEAFF. As DNA, the CDR3 is TGTGCCAGCAGTGGGGTGGGAGAGGCTAGCACTGAAGCTTTCTTT.

Comments on this clone: Other DNA sequences in this specimen translate into the identical CDR3. This sequence joins TRBV5-1 and TRBJ2-7, with D unresolved. The germline CDR1 and CDR2 sequences are SGHRS and YFSETQ. This CDR3 spans 12 amino acids. The V and J ends lost 4 bases and 3 bases respectively, with 8 bases between them. This chain's CDR3 is CASSVDGYEQYF. The CDR3 DNA is TGCGCCAGCAGCGTGGACGGCTACGAGCAGTACTTC.

This chain links TRBV5-6 with TRBJ2-7; D is unclear. Germline lookup yields CDR1 SGHDT and CDR2 YYEEEE. V was shortened by 4 bases and J by 5 bases, with 13 bases between the two germline ends. The length of the CDR3 is 13 residues. CDR3 protein: CASSLEMSHEQYF. The CDR3 DNA sequence: TGTGCCAGCAGCCTTGAAATGAGTCACGAGCAGTACTTC. Full variable domain (missing parts from reference TRBV5-6 and TRBJ2-7): DAGVTQSPTHLIKTRGQQVTLRCSPKSGHDTVSWYQQALGQGPQFIFQYYEEEERQRGNFPDRFSGHQFPNYSSELNVNALLLGDSALYLCASSLEMSHEQYFGPGTRLTVT.